This entry concerns a single TCR beta chain. This entry is derived from a study of CD8 T cells in Susac syndrome. Random-hexamer reverse transcription was applied to about 0.5 to 1 ug RNA. TCRdb processed the immunoSEQ multiplex PCR reads anew with MiXCR; each CDR3 protein has one entry. The data show about 180,000 distinct CDR3 sequences, with just under 95% seen just once and 0.099% held by the top ten. CD8+ and CD4+ blood T cells underwent TCR beta sequencing. The sequence came from a human donor with Susac syndrome. Sequenced material: CD4+ T cells from PBMCs.

CDR3 nucleotides: TGTGCCAGCAGCTCTTACCACCTCAGGGGTTCCAAAAACATTCAGTACTTC. Translating it yields CASSSYHLRGSKNIQYF. This chain uses TRBV27 with TRBJ2-4; D may be TRBD1 (6 bases). Germline CDR1 MNHEY, CDR2 SMNVEV (reference sequence). This CDR3 spans 17 amino acids. Trimming pared 6 bases from V and 2 bases from J, leaving 20 bases between.